The T cell receptor (beta chain) described here comes from a study of shared clonotypes between healthy human individuals. V shed 0 bases and J 8 bases; nucleotides not matched to a gene: 2. There are 14 residues in the CDR3. Germline loops: CDR1 WNHNN, CDR2 SYGVQD (reference sequence). Here immunoSEQ multiplex PCR was the method, and the copy in TCRdb shows in-frame clones only, minus some. The table shows about 820,000 clones, with about 91% occurring only once. Naive CD8 cells comprised CD45RO-negative, CCR7-positively selected cells, excluding terminally differentiated effector memory CD45RA+ cells.

The sequenced material came from naive CD8+ T cells sorted from blood. This receptor was obtained from a man aged 25 to 45 in good health. V usage is TRBV10-1 and J usage is TRBJ2-1; 9 bases fit TRBD2. DNA of the CDR3: TGCGCCAGCAGTGAGTCCCGACTAGCGGATGAGCAGTTCTTC. Its protein is CASSESRLADEQFF.